The entry that follows covers one T cell receptor (beta chain) sequence. The CDR3 runs to 15 residues. Looked up from germline, CDR1 is SGHAT and CDR2 is FQNNGV. The V and J ends lost 5 bases and 7 bases respectively, with 20 bases between them. The data originate from a study of OX40 agonist ivuxolimab in advanced cancers. Study in general: The drug used for patients, ivuxolimab, was an agonistic anti-OX40 (CD134) antibody.

The data were produced by immunoSEQ multiplex PCR, yet TCRdb's version contains in-frame clones alone and is incomplete. The table has tens of thousands of clones, 89% seen once; the top ten hold more than 0.3%. The receptor was derived from an adult with an advanced solid tumor such as melanoma, head and neck, liver or kidney cancer. Here the sequenced sample was CD4+ or CD8+ T cells sorted from blood, taken in a trial of the OX40 agonist ivuxolimab. This chain links TRBV11-2 with TRBJ1-1; tentatively, D is TRBD1 (5 bases). Written as DNA, the CDR3 is TGTGCCAGCAGCCCCAGGGCTACTCTAAAGAGTGAAGCTTTCTTT. It yields the protein CASSPRATLKSEAFF.